The 21 T cell receptor beta chains presented below share a single source sample, sequenced in a study of T cells after yellow fever vaccination. MiXCR was run by TCRdb on the 5' RACE reads, yielding one entry per CDR3 protein. The table includes fewer than 450,000 distinct CDR3 sequences, 4% detected once. Sequencing was performed on PBMCs, taken 5 days after the yellow fever booster vaccination. The receptors here all came from a man between 18 and 29 years old who received the YFV17D yellow fever vaccine.

This clonotype has only a few counts. The chain couples TRBV2 to TRBJ1-6; D possibly corresponds to TRBD1 (5 bases). In germline, CDR1 is SNHLY, CDR2 FYNNEI. V was clipped by 10 bases and J by 5 bases, with 18 bases between them. The CDR3 is made up of 15 amino acids. CDR3: CATLGPGPNNSPLHF. The CDR3 region has the DNA TGTGCCACCCTGGGGCCGGGTCCCAATAATTCACCCCTCCACTTT.

This clonotype was observed at least ten times. The V gene is TRBV20-1, the J gene TRBJ2-5, with D uncertain. This CDR3 is 12 amino acids long. From germline, CDR1 is DFQATT and CDR2 SNEGSKA (reference sequence). Trimming pared 3 bases from V and 1 base from J, leaving 6 bases between. The CDR3, as DNA: TGCAGTGCTAGGGGGTCCCAAGAGACCCAGTACTTC. It codes for CSARGSQETQYF.

This clonotype was seen only a few times. The rearrangement joins TRBV2 to TRBJ1-5; D not resolved. CDR3 length: 13 amino acids. The germline V gene has CDR1 SNHLY and CDR2 FYNNEI. V gave up 6 bases and J gave up 5 bases, with 11 bases separating them. This chain's CDR3 is CASSPAEYQPQHF. In nucleotides, the CDR3 is TGTGCCAGCAGCCCTGCCGAGTATCAGCCCCAGCATTTT.

Only a few counts were recorded for this clonotype. DNA for the CDR3: TGTGCCAGCAGTGTATTACAGGCAACTAATGAAAAACTGTTTTTT. Its protein product is CASSVLQATNEKLFF. The chain has TRBV12-3 or TRBV12-4 and TRBJ1-4; perhaps TRBD1 as D (5 bases). The CDR3 has 15 residues. The V and J ends lost 5 bases and 0 bases respectively, with 10 bases between them.

This clonotype turned up a few times. V is TRBV2 and J is TRBJ2-6, with D possibly being TRBD1 (6 bases). There are 16 residues in the CDR3. Germline lookup yields CDR1 SNHLY and CDR2 FYNNEI. V was shortened by 4 bases and J by 4 bases, with 14 bases between the two germline ends. CDR3 residues: CASSARQGIGANVLTF. CDR3 nucleotide sequence: TGTGCCAGCAGTGCGCGGCAGGGGATCGGGGCCAACGTCCTGACTTTC.

The chain joins TRBV7-3 to TRBJ2-5, with D perhaps matching TRBD2 (6 bases). Trimming took 3 bases from V and 4 from J, leaving 9 bases between them. The CDR3 is 13 residues long. The V gene's germline CDR1 is SGHTA and CDR2 FQGTGA. The chain's CDR3 is CASSLWDSETQYF. CDR3 sequence (DNA): TGTGCCAGCAGCTTGTGGGACTCAGAGACCCAGTACTTC.

The sample holds many counts of this clonotype. The CDR3 loop is CASSPGATGLSSDTQYF. CDR3 nucleotides: TGTGCCAGCAGCCCTGGGGCGACGGGACTATCTTCAGATACGCAGTATTTT. The chain is built from TRBV5-5 and TRBJ2-3; 7 positions agree with TRBD2. CDR1 and CDR2 from the germline V gene are SGHKS and YYEKEE (reference sequence). The CDR3 sequence is 17 residues long. V lost 4 bases, J lost 4 bases, and 15 bases stayed unmatched.

V and J are TRBV21-1 and TRBJ2-7. TRBV21-1 is labeled a pseudogene. This CDR3 comprises 13 residues. The CDR3 nucleotides read TGTGCCAGCAGCCTCGTTTTCGCCTACGAGCAGTACTTC. Translated: CASSLVFAYEQYF.

The table lists this clonotype with a few counts. The gene calls are TRBV4-3 and TRBJ2-6, with no clear D. CDR3 size: 16 residues. V lost 0 bases, J lost 3 bases, and 9 bases lay in between. Germline CDR1 is LGHNA and CDR2 is YSLEER. This CDR3 is CASSQDPSRGANVLTF. The CDR3 nucleotides read TGCGCCAGCAGCCAAGATCCGAGTCGTGGGGCCAACGTCCTGACTTTC.

The rearrangement links TRBV29-1 to TRBJ2-1; the match to TRBD1 covers 7 bases. V trimming: 6 bases; J trimming: 5 bases; junction bases outside the gene matches: 10. The CDR3 spans 14 residues. The germline CDR1 and CDR2 sequences are SQVTM and ANQGSEA. CDR3 region: CSVETGQQNNEQFF. The CDR3 nucleotides are TGCAGCGTAGAAACGGGACAGCAAAACAATGAGCAGTTCTTC.

This clonotype appeared a few times. This chain joins TRBV18 and TRBJ2-3, with 10 bases identical to TRBD1. The CDR3 is made up of 16 amino acids. J gave up 4 bases and V 4 bases, and 8 bases lay outside the gene matches. CDR1 is KGHSH, CDR2 LQKENI, per germline. The CDR3 DNA is TGTGCCAGCTCACGGACCCAGACAGGGGGCCCAGATACGCAGTATTTT. This codes for CASSRTQTGGPDTQYF.

This clonotype appeared a few times. The rearrangement joins TRBV6-2 or TRBV6-3 to TRBJ1-1; D may be TRBD1 (5 bases). Germline CDR1 reads MNHEY; CDR2 reads SVGEGT. V lost 2 bases, J lost 10 bases, and 11 bases lay in between. The CDR3 spans 12 residues. The CDR3 loop reads CASSYHRGRAFF. The DNA of the CDR3 is TGTGCCAGCAGTTACCACCGGGGCAGAGCTTTCTTT.

This clonotype was recorded many times. The V and J genes are TRBV7-9 and TRBJ2-2; D not resolved. The V gene lost 2 bases and the J gene lost 3 bases, with 4 bases spanning the gap. The V gene's germline CDR1 is SEHNR and CDR2 FQNEAQ (reference sequence). The CDR3 totals 13 residues. CDR3 residues: CASSLLDTGELFF. CDR3 sequence (DNA): TGTGCCAGCAGCTTATTGGACACCGGGGAGCTGTTTTTT. Based on the CDR3 plus reference TRBV7-9 and TRBJ2-2, the full variable domain is DTGVSQNPRHKITKRGQNVTFRCDPISEHNRLYWYRQTLGQGPEFLTYFQNEAQLEKSRLLSDRFSAERPKGSFSTLEIQRTEQGDSAMYLCASSLLDTGELFFGEGSRLTVL.

This clonotype was counted only a few times. For the CDR3, the DNA is TGTGCCACCAGCGTAAGCTTACCAGATACGCAGTATTTT. This translates into CATSVSLPDTQYF. The chain has TRBV15 and TRBJ2-3; D is uncertain. The CDR3 length is 13 residues. V lost 5 bases, J lost 4 bases, and 10 bases lay in between. Germline loops: CDR1 LNHNV, CDR2 YYDKDF (reference sequence).

The chain recombines TRBV18 with TRBJ1-5; a weak D match, TRBD1 (6 bases). Germline loops: CDR1 KGHSH, CDR2 LQKENI. Between the trimmed V and J ends, which lost 2 bases and 5 bases, there was a span of 13 bases. This CDR3 is 15 amino acids long. CDR3 bases: TGTGCCAGCTCACCAGGCGGGGGGGGCTATCAGCCCCAGCATTTT. Residues: CASSPGGGGYQPQHF.

This clonotype was detected many times. The chain joins TRBV27 to TRBJ2-2, with D perhaps TRBD1 (5 bases). Per germline, CDR1 MNHEY and CDR2 SMNVEV (reference sequence). The CDR3 contains 14 residues. The V end lost 5 bases, the J end lost 1 base, and 8 bases lay between the germline ends. Here the CDR3 DNA reads TGTGCCAGCAGTGAAGACAGGAACACCGGGGAGCTGTTTTTT. Translating gives CASSEDRNTGELFF.

This clonotype was detected only a few times. This chain connects TRBV7-2 to TRBJ2-1; tentative D call: TRBD2 (5 bases). V dropped 0 bases and J dropped 3 bases, with 9 bases sitting between them. Germline lookup yields CDR1 SGHTA and CDR2 FQGNSA. This CDR3 contains 15 residues. The CDR3 sequence is CASSLAGSGYNEQFF. The CDR3 region has the DNA TGTGCCAGCAGCTTAGCGGGGAGTGGCTACAATGAGCAGTTCTTC.

This clonotype was seen a few times. The chain employs TRBV3-1 and TRBJ1-2; D may be TRBD1 (5 bases). Germline loops: CDR1 LGHDT, CDR2 YNNKEL (reference sequence). V was shortened by 1 base and J by 6 bases, with 12 bases between the two germline ends. CDR3 length: 14 amino acids. The CDR3 protein is CASSQGLWGDGYTF. The DNA of the CDR3 is TGTGCCAGCAGCCAAGGACTATGGGGGGATGGCTACACCTTC.

This clonotype was picked up a small number of times. The chain joins TRBV12-3 or TRBV12-4 to TRBJ2-2; possibly TRBD1 for D (5 bases). The CDR3 spans 15 residues. V was pared by 5 bases and J by 6 bases, with 16 bases between. The CDR3, as DNA: TGTGCCAGCAGTCCTAGAAAAGGGGTTGCCGGGGAGCTGTTTTTT. This encodes CASSPRKGVAGELFF.

This clonotype has only a few counts. The chain links TRBV7-2 to TRBJ2-3; 9 nucleotides align to TRBD2. V trimming: 8 bases; J trimming: 8 bases; junction bases outside the gene matches: 14. The CDR3 is 15 residues long. The V gene's germline CDR1 is SGHTA and CDR2 FQGNSA. This chain's CDR3 is CASGGMAGGISTQYF. CDR3 sequence (DNA): TGTGCCAGCGGGGGTATGGCGGGGGGGATATCTACGCAGTATTTT.

V is TRBV30 and J is TRBJ2-1; TRBD2 agrees at 10 bases. Germline V gene lookup returns CDR1 GTSNPN and CDR2 SVGIG (reference sequence). The CDR3 length is 14 residues. Trimming cost V 1 base and J 6 bases; bases outside gene matches: 3. Here the CDR3 DNA reads TGTGCCTGGAGTGGAGCGGGGGGGCCCAATGAGCAGTTCTTC. Translating gives CAWSGAGGPNEQFF.